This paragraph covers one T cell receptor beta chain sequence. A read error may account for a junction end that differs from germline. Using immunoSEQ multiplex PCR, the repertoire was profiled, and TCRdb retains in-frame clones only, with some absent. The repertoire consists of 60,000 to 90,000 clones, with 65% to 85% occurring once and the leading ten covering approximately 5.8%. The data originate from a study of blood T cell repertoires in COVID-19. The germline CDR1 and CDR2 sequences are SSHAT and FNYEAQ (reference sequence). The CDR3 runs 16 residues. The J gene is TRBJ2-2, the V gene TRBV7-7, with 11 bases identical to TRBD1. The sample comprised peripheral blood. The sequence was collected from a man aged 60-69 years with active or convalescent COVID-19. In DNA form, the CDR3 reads TGTGCTAGCAGCGAGGGACAGGGGGCGAACACCGGGGAGCTGTTTTTT. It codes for CASSEGQGANTGELFF.